Listed here are 9 T cell receptor beta chains from one sample, sequenced in a study of cytomegalovirus exposure and HLA in healthy donors (dated by TCRdb to 2016 to 2017). The library was obtained by the immunoSEQ multiplex PCR assay. A mixture of 60 forward primers for TCR Vbeta segments and 13 reverse primers for TCR Jbeta segments was used in the multiplex PCR. TCRdb took this table from immuneACCESS and kept in-frame rearrangements with V and J called. Such tables lack part of the clones; where checked against another copy, unresolved V genes explain under half of the gap, and the rest is unexplained. For this sample there are almost 200,000 clones; more than 75% appear just once. The ten largest make up roughly 0.4% of the sample. What was sequenced was PBMCs. The origin of the receptors is a male donor in good health and CMV-seropositive.

The chain joins TRBV2 to TRBJ1-1, with unresolved D. The V end was cut by 6 bases, the J end by 0 bases, with 5 bases between. CDR1 SNHLY and CDR2 FYNNEI come from the germline V gene. The CDR3 is 12 residues long. CDR3 coding DNA: TGTGCCAGCAGAACGGTGAACACTGAAGCTTTCTTT. Its protein is CASRTVNTEAFF.

In its sample, this clone was seen a few times. The CDR3 protein is CASSSAPGTGTGRPDTQYF. The CDR3 bases are TGTGCCAGCAGCTCCGCCCCGGGTACCGGGACAGGGAGACCAGATACGCAGTATTTT. V gene TRBV7-9 combines with J gene TRBJ2-3, with 9 bases that match TRBD1. The CDR3 spans 19 residues. The J segment lost 4 bases and the V segment lost 4 bases, leaving 18 bases of the junction unmatched. From germline, CDR1 is SEHNR and CDR2 FQNEAQ (reference sequence).

With regard to this clone: One end of the junction fails to match germline, which may point to a read error. This chain joins TRBV11-2 and TRBJ2-2; 12 bases map to TRBD1. Per germline, CDR1 SGHAT and CDR2 FQNNGV. The CDR3 consists of 15 residues. CDR3 bases: TGTGCCAGCGGGGGGACAGGGGGCTACACTGGGGAGCTGTTTTTT. Translating gives CASGGTGGYTGELFF.

This clone was detected only a few times. The gene calls are TRBV7-3 and TRBJ2-7, with TRBD2 as a possible D gene (5 bases). The germline CDR1 and CDR2 sequences are SGHTA and FQGTGA. V gave up 2 bases and J gave up 7 bases, with 12 bases separating them. This CDR3 contains 13 residues. DNA of the CDR3: TGTGCCAGCAGCTTATCCCCCCCGGGGGAGCAGTACTTC. This sequence encodes CASSLSPPGEQYF.

As DNA, the CDR3 is TGTGCCAGCAGCCAAGACAGGTTCGGAGCTTTCTTT. It specifies CASSQDRFGAFF. The J gene is TRBJ1-1, the V gene TRBV14; D is undetermined. The V and J ends lost 0 bases and 10 bases respectively, with 9 bases between them. The CDR3 runs to 12 residues. Germline V gives CDR1 SGHDN, CDR2 FVKESK. Using reference TRBV14 and TRBJ1-1 for the parts outside the CDR3, the full variable domain is EAGVTQFPSHSVIEKGQTVTLRCDPISGHDNLYWYRRVMGKEIKFLLHFVKESKQDESGMPNNRFLAERTGGTYSTLKVQPAELEDSGVYFCASSQDRFGAFFGQGTRLTVV.

The chain recombines TRBV5-6 with TRBJ2-7; possible D gene TRBD1, 5 bases. Trimming took off 0 bases at V and 5 bases at J, with 12 bases between the two ends. CDR3 length: 14 residues. Germline V lookup: CDR1 SGHDT, CDR2 YYEEEE. CDR3 in DNA: TGTGCCAGCAGCTTGGGCCAGGGTGGGAACGAGCAGTACTTC. This translates into CASSLGQGGNEQYF.

With regard to this clone: This same CDR3 is encoded by further DNA sequences in the sample. The chain is built from TRBV11-3 and TRBJ1-1; D not certain. The CDR3 sequence is 13 residues long. Germline V gene sequence: CDR1 SGHNT, CDR2 YENEEA. Deletions cut 3 bases from V and 2 bases from J, with 7 bases between. The CDR3 sequence: CASSFSRNTEAFF. DNA for the CDR3: TGTGCCAGCAGCTTTAGCCGAAACACTGAAGCTTTCTTT. Full variable domain (outside the CDR3, taken from reference TRBV11-3 and TRBJ1-1): EAGVVQSPRYKIIEKKQPVAFWCNPISGHNTLYWYLQNLGQGPELLIRYENEEAVDDSQLPKDRFSAERLKGVDSTLKIQPAELGDSAVYLCASSFSRNTEAFFGQGTRLTVV.

The rearrangement uses TRBV27 and TRBJ2-1; D is unresolved. Trimming shortened V by 2 bases and J by 8 bases, and 16 bases separated the two germline ends. Looked up from germline, CDR1 is MNHEY and CDR2 is SMNVEV (reference sequence). The CDR3 contains 15 residues. CDR3 loop: CASSLLELPQYEQFF. The CDR3 nucleotides are TGTGCCAGCAGTTTACTAGAACTTCCACAATATGAGCAGTTCTTC.

Concerning this clone itself: The junction shows a germline mismatch at one end, possibly a read error. The chain links TRBV5-4 to TRBJ2-3; D gene ambiguous. The CDR3 runs 14 residues. CDR1 and CDR2 from the germline V gene are SGHNT and YYREEE (reference sequence). CDR3 DNA: TGTGCCGGCAGCCCGAGTTCGGTTATCGATACGCAGTATTTT. This codes for CAGSPSSVIDTQYF.